Below are 26 T cell receptor beta chains sequenced from a single sample in a study of blood T cell repertoires in COVID-19. Clones were sequenced by immunoSEQ multiplex PCR, and TCRdb holds only the in-frame ones, with some missing. The table records some 51,000 clones, around nine tenths of them present only once. The sample taken for sequencing was peripheral blood. Every receptor here comes from a man between 40 and 49 years old with acute or convalescent COVID-19.

The chain has TRBV30 and TRBJ2-7; tentative D call: TRBD2 (5 bases). Germline CDR1 GTSNPN, CDR2 SVGIG (reference sequence). Between the trimmed V and J ends, which lost 0 bases and 6 bases, there was a span of 15 bases. The CDR3 spans 14 residues. The CDR3 nucleotides are TGTGCCTGGAGTGTACTAGAAGGAGTGAGCGAGCAGTACTTC. Translating gives CAWSVLEGVSEQYF.

This chain links TRBV2 with TRBJ2-1, with D unclear. The germline gives CDR1 SNHLY, CDR2 FYNNEI. The CDR3 covers 14 residues. V dropped 9 bases and J dropped 8 bases, with 20 bases sitting between them. The DNA of the CDR3 is TGTGCCAGTCCTCTAAATAGACTTAACGATGAGCAGTTCTTC. This encodes CASPLNRLNDEQFF.

This clone was recorded once. The rearrangement links TRBV7-7 to TRBJ2-7; TRBD2 matches at 14 bases. The CDR3 sequence is 14 residues long. Germline CDR1 SSHAT, CDR2 FNYEAQ (reference sequence). Germline trimming cut 5 bases from V and 5 bases from J; bases unmatched to any gene: 2. CDR3 nucleotide sequence: TGTGCCAGCAGCAAGGGACTAGCGGGAGACGAGCAGTACTTC. It yields the protein CASSKGLAGDEQYF.

The J gene is TRBJ2-1, the V gene TRBV7-9; weak D call: TRBD2 (5 bases). Germline V lookup: CDR1 SEHNR, CDR2 FQNEAQ (reference sequence). With 5 bases removed from V and 5 bases from J, the gap between germline ends came to 16 bases. This CDR3 region has 15 residues. The CDR3 loop reads CASSPPGRGDNEQFF. The CDR3 DNA sequence: TGTGCCAGCAGCCCCCCGGGGAGAGGTGACAATGAGCAGTTCTTC. The whole variable domain, filled in from reference TRBV7-9 and TRBJ2-1, reads DTGVSQNPRHKITKRGQNVTFRCDPISEHNRLYWYRQTLGQGPEFLTYFQNEAQLEKSRLLSDRFSAERPKGSFSTLEIQRTEQGDSAMYLCASSPPGRGDNEQFFGPGTRLTVL.

This sequence joins TRBV19 and TRBJ1-5; 10 bases fit TRBD1. The length of the CDR3 is 19 residues. Germline V gives CDR1 LNHDA, CDR2 SQIVND (reference sequence). Trimming at V came to 6 bases and at J to 1 base, leaving 15 bases not matched to a gene. The CDR3 is CASRGGPGQGSGSNQPQHF. The CDR3 DNA follows: TGTGCCAGTAGGGGTGGACCGGGACAGGGGTCCGGGAGCAATCAGCCCCAGCATTTT.

With respect to this clone: Germline and junction disagree at one end, which may indicate a read error. The chain uses TRBV18 and TRBJ1-2; no clear D gene. Per germline, CDR1 KGHSH and CDR2 LQKENI. The CDR3 is 13 residues long. CDR3 nucleotide sequence: TGTGTCAGCTCGTCGGAGGCGAACTATGGCTACACCTTC. This translates into CVSSSEANYGYTF.

The chain carries TRBV7-9 and TRBJ1-5; TRBD1 matches at 7 bases. The CDR3 is made up of 14 amino acids. V shed 4 bases, J shed 5 bases, and the junction held 5 bases outside the gene matches. The germline V gene has CDR1 SEHNR and CDR2 FQNEAQ (reference sequence). The chain's CDR3 is CASSSDRVHQPQHF. CDR3 in DNA: TGTGCCAGCAGCTCCGACAGGGTCCATCAGCCCCAGCATTTT.

V usage is TRBV19 and J usage is TRBJ2-7; D is uncertain. V lost 1 base, J lost 4 bases, and 8 bases lay in between. CDR3 length: 13 amino acids. CDR1 LNHDA and CDR2 SQIVND come from the germline V gene (reference sequence). The CDR3 region has the DNA TGTGCCAGTAGTATAGGTCTTCTATACGAGCAGTACTTC. Protein: CASSIGLLYEQYF.

The chain recombines TRBV15 with TRBJ2-7; TRBD2 matches at 9 bases. J lost 4 bases, V lost 4 bases, and 8 bases had no gene match. The CDR3 covers 15 residues. Germline CDR1 LNHNV, CDR2 YYDKDF (reference sequence). This CDR3 is CATSNLAGRTYEQYF. The DNA for the CDR3 is TGTGCCACCAGCAACCTAGCGGGGAGGACGTACGAGCAGTACTTC.

This clone was observed once. The V call is TRBV5-1, the J call TRBJ2-7, with D maybe TRBD2 (6 bases). This CDR3 region has 12 residues. Germline assignment: CDR1 SGHRS and CDR2 YFSETQ. V lost 7 bases, J lost 7 bases, and 15 bases lay in between. Here the CDR3 reads CASGRGYIEQYF. The CDR3 DNA sequence: TGCGCCAGCGGGCGGGGTTATATAGAGCAGTACTTC.

The rearrangement links TRBV24-1 to TRBJ1-3; D is perhaps TRBD1 (6 bases). Germline V lookup: CDR1 KGHDR, CDR2 SFDVKD. The V end was cut by 8 bases, the J end by 4 bases, with 20 bases between. CDR3 length equals 16 residues. CDR3 region: CATKRKQGTRGNTIYF. In DNA form, the CDR3 reads TGTGCCACCAAGCGGAAACAGGGTACGAGGGGAAACACCATATATTTT.

J is TRBJ1-5 and V is TRBV19, with a possible D match to TRBD1 (5 bases). This CDR3 spans 14 amino acids. V was cut by 5 bases and J by 4 bases, with 12 bases left in between. Germline V CDR1 and CDR2: LNHDA, SQIVND (reference sequence). The CDR3 DNA reads as TGTGCCAGTAGTCCTGACAGCCTAAATCAGCCCCAGCATTTT. Protein: CASSPDSLNQPQHF.

The chain uses TRBV7-9 and TRBJ2-3, with D hard to call. The V and J ends lost 11 bases and 0 bases respectively, with 9 bases between them. Germline values: CDR1 SEHNR, CDR2 FQNEAQ (reference sequence). The length of the CDR3 is 12 residues. The CDR3 region has the DNA TGTGCCGGCGGAGCTAGCACAGATACGCAGTATTTT. Amino acid sequence: CAGGASTDTQYF.

Written as DNA, the CDR3 is TGTGCCAGCAGCCCCCCCCTAGCGGGCTTCTCCTACGAGCAGTACTTC. This encodes CASSPPLAGFSYEQYF. J is TRBJ2-7 and V is TRBV5-6; TRBD2 aligns across 8 bases. Germline V gives CDR1 SGHDT, CDR2 YYEEEE. Trimming cost V 4 bases and J 0 bases; bases outside gene matches: 9. The CDR3 length is 16 residues.

The rearrangement joins TRBV11-2 to TRBJ2-5; the D is unclear. CDR3 size: 15 residues. V lost 5 bases and J lost 0, with 13 bases in between. Germline-derived CDR1 and CDR2 are SGHAT and FQNNGV. The CDR3 sequence is CASSHPKQYQETQYF. CDR3 sequence (DNA): TGTGCCAGCAGCCACCCCAAACAGTACCAAGAGACCCAGTACTTC.

This sequence joins TRBV28 and TRBJ2-1; the match to TRBD2 covers 10 bases. The junction had 6 bases not matched to a gene; V was cut back by 6 bases and J by 1 base. Looked up from germline, CDR1 is MDHEN and CDR2 is SYDVKM. The CDR3 sequence is 16 residues long. DNA of the CDR3: TGTGCCAGCAGGCAGCTACTAGCGGGGTCCTACAATGAGCAGTTCTTC. Translation: CASRQLLAGSYNEQFF.

CDR3 protein: CASSRQVSGNTIYF. In DNA form, the CDR3 reads TGTGCCAGCAGTAGACAGGTCTCTGGAAACACCATATATTTT. This chain joins TRBV6-5 and TRBJ1-3, with D perhaps TRBD1 (6 bases). The V end lost 5 bases, the J end lost 0 bases, and 8 bases lay between the germline ends. The CDR3 sequence is 14 residues long. Germline V gene lookup returns CDR1 MNHEY and CDR2 SVGAGI.

The chain combines TRBV14 with TRBJ1-1; perhaps TRBD1 as D (6 bases). Deletions cut 3 bases from V and 5 bases from J, with 13 bases between. The CDR3 consists of 14 residues. Looked up from germline, CDR1 is SGHDN and CDR2 is FVKESK. The CDR3 DNA sequence: TGTGCCAGCAGCCAGGGGGGGCTTTCAACTGAAGCTTTCTTT. It is translated as CASSQGGLSTEAFF.

The chain links TRBV7-2 to TRBJ2-3, with D possibly being TRBD1 (5 bases). Germline CDR1 SGHTA, CDR2 FQGNSA. With 0 bases removed from V and 6 bases from J, the gap between germline ends came to 13 bases. This CDR3 comprises 15 residues. CDR3 sequence (DNA): TGTGCCAGCAGCTTAGCGCCCGGGCAGGGTGATACGCAGTATTTT. This gives the protein CASSLAPGQGDTQYF.

The J gene is TRBJ1-5, the V gene TRBV2, with D possibly matching TRBD1 (5 bases). Deletions cut 6 bases from V and 5 bases from J, with 14 bases between. CDR1 SNHLY and CDR2 FYNNEI come from the germline V gene. This CDR3 region has 14 residues. In DNA form, the CDR3 reads TGTGCCAGCAGGAGACAGAGAAGCGATCAGCCCCAGCATTTT. It codes for CASRRQRSDQPQHF.

This clone was picked up one time. This rearrangement joins TRBV3-1 (or the pseudogene TRBV3-2) to TRBJ2-3; D is uncertain. Trimming took 4 bases from V and 0 from J, leaving 14 bases between them. Germline V CDR1 and CDR2: LGHDT, YNNKEL (reference sequence). This CDR3 region has 16 residues. CDR3 bases: TGTGCCAGCAGCCTCCCGGTCCCATCTAGCACAGATACGCAGTATTTT. The encoded protein is CASSLPVPSSTDTQYF.

The chain links TRBV7-2 to TRBJ1-1; the match to TRBD1 covers 7 bases. V trimming: 5 bases; J trimming: 2 bases; junction bases outside the gene matches: 5. Germline CDR1 SGHTA, CDR2 FQGNSA. The CDR3 loop spans 14 amino acids. CDR3 nucleotides: TGTGCCAGCAGCCCAGACAGGGCCAACACTGAAGCTTTCTTT. As protein: CASSPDRANTEAFF.

The chain carries TRBV30 and TRBJ1-1; 7 positions agree with TRBD1. The V segment lost 0 bases and the J segment 2 bases; nucleotides outside the gene matches: 9. CDR1 GTSNPN and CDR2 SVGIG come from the germline V gene (reference sequence). This CDR3 has 16 residues. In DNA form, the CDR3 reads TGTGCCTGGAGTGTCTCTTCGGGGACAGAAAACACTGAAGCTTTCTTT. Its translation is CAWSVSSGTENTEAFF. Full variable domain (missing parts from reference TRBV30 and TRBJ1-1): SQTIHQWPATLVQPVGSPLSLECTVEGTSNPNLYWYRQAAGRGLQLLFYSVGIGQISSEVPQNLSASRPQDRQFILSSKKLLLSDSGFYLCAWSVSSGTENTEAFFGQGTRLTVV.

The CDR3 sequence is CAWRTSGSWETQYF. CDR3 sequence (DNA): TGTGCCTGGAGGACTAGCGGGAGTTGGGAGACCCAGTACTTC. This chain links TRBV30 with TRBJ2-5, with 12 bases lining up with TRBD2. This CDR3 has 14 residues. V dropped 3 bases and J dropped 5; count of bases not matched to a gene: 4. In germline, CDR1 is GTSNPN, CDR2 SVGIG (reference sequence).

The rearrangement uses TRBV9 and TRBJ2-3; 12 positions match TRBD2. The germline CDR1 and CDR2 sequences are SGDLS and YYNGEE. The ends lost 7 bases at V and 6 bases at J; junction bases unmatched: 15. There are 17 residues in the CDR3. For the CDR3, the DNA is TGTGCCAGCGGAGTTGGAGGGCTAGCGGGAGGGGGGGATACGCAGTATTTT. Translation: CASGVGGLAGGGDTQYF.

This clone was counted between two and nine times. V and J are TRBV7-6 and TRBJ1-3; TRBD1 matches at 7 bases. The junction had 4 bases not matched to a gene; V was cut back by 2 bases and J by 0 bases. Germline V gives CDR1 SGHVS, CDR2 FNYEAQ. This CDR3 has 16 residues. CDR3 loop: CASSLYRDSSGNTIYF. The DNA for the CDR3 is TGTGCCAGCAGCTTATACCGGGACAGCTCTGGAAACACCATATATTTT.